The rows below give T cell receptor beta chains drawn from one sample of a study of shared clonotypes between healthy human individuals. Repertoires were generated with immunoSEQ multiplex PCR, while TCRdb's copy carries only in-frame clones and drops some. The top ten clones hold approximately 1.5% of a sample with nearly 1 million clones, 76% of them seen once. Sequenced sample: memory CD4+ T cells sorted from blood. These receptor sequences come from a man aged 18 to 30 in good health. The CDR3 runs from the conserved cysteine through the conserved F or W. The order of the fields is clone size, D gene, J gene, V gene, CDR3 protein, CDR3 DNA. The D gene is left open where the match is weak. Size is stated for part of the rows, as once, few or many counts, or as a class when the clone is expanded.

NA,TRBD1,TRBJ2-7,TRBV6-6,CASSLLGQGAYEQYF,TGTGCCAGCAGTCTCCTGGGACAGGGGGCCTACGAGCAGTACTTC
NA,TRBD2,TRBJ2-2,TRBV2,CASSEARGRGDGELFF,TGTGCCAGCAGTGAAGCTCGAGGGAGGGGAGACGGGGAGCTGTTTTTT
NA,NA,TRBJ2-3,TRBV7-2,CASSLGTGLGTDTQYF,TGTGCCAGCAGCTTAGGTACGGGGCTGGGCACAGATACGCAGTATTTT
NA,TRBD1,TRBJ1-1,TRBV28,CASRRLRGQGAGTEAFF,TGTGCCAGCAGACGCCTACGGGGACAGGGGGCAGGCACTGAAGCTTTCTTT
NA,NA,TRBJ1-4,TRBV4-1,CASSHPSRQGGTNEKLFF,TGCGCCAGCAGCCACCCATCCCGCCAGGGAGGAACTAATGAAAAACTGTTTTTT
NA,TRBD2,TRBJ2-1,TRBV19,CASSRGLAGVGEQFF,TGTGCCAGTAGTAGAGGACTAGCGGGAGTGGGTGAGCAGTTCTTC
few,NA,TRBJ2-2,TRBV7-2,CASSLKYEGGELFF,TGTGCCAGCAGCTTAAAGTACGAGGGCGGGGAGCTGTTTTTT
NA,TRBD2,TRBJ2-5,TRBV4-1,CASSHYSGKQETQYF,TGCGCCAGCAGCCATTATAGCGGGAAGCAAGAGACCCAGTACTTC
many,NA,TRBJ1-4,TRBV6-1,CASSVQTTNEKLFF,TGTGCCAGCAGTGTCCAGACAACTAATGAAAAACTGTTTTTT
NA,NA,TRBJ2-4,TRBV6-1,CASSERPGGIQYF,TGTGCCAGCAGTGAAAGACCCGGGGGCATTCAGTACTTC
few,NA,TRBJ1-2,TRBV6-6,CASTGTGGNYGYTF,TGTGCCAGCACTGGGACCGGGGGGAACTATGGCTACACCTTC
NA,TRBD1,TRBJ1-4,TRBV7-9,CASSHTGATNEKLFF,TGTGCCAGCAGCCATACAGGGGCAACTAATGAAAAACTGTTTTTT
NA,TRBD1,TRBJ1-2,TRBV6-5,CASSYSGTGSYGYTF,TGTGCCAGCAGTTACTCGGGGACAGGTAGTTATGGCTACACCTTC
NA,NA,TRBJ2-2,TRBV11-1,CASSSRGGGANTGELFF,TGTGCCAGCAGCTCCCGAGGAGGGGGGGCGAACACCGGGGAGCTGTTTTTT
NA,NA,TRBJ1-6,TRBV19,CASSTSDIIKNSPLHF,TGTGCCAGTAGTACTTCGGACATAATAAAGAATTCACCCCTCCACTTT
once,NA,TRBJ2-2,TRBV2,CASSSLQTTGELFF,TGTGCCAGCAGTTCTTTACAAACCACCGGGGAGCTGTTTTTT
once,NA,TRBJ2-1,TRBV30,CAWSVSRGGEQFF,TGTGCCTGGAGTGTATCGAGGGGGGGTGAGCAGTTCTTC